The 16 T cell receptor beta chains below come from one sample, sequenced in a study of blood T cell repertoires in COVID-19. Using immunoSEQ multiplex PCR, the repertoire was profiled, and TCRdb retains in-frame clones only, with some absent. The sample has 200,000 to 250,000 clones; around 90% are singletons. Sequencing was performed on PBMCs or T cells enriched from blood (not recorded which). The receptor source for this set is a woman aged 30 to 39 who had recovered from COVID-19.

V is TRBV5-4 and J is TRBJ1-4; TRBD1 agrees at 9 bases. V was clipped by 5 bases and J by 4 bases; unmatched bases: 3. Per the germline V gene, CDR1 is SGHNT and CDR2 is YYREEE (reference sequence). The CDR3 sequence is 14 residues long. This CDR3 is CASSPDRGNEKLFF. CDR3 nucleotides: TGTGCCAGCAGTCCGGACAGGGGTAATGAAAAACTGTTTTTT. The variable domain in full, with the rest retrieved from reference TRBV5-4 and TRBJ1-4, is ETGVTQSPTHLIKTRGQQVTLRCSSQSGHNTVSWYQQALGQGPQFIFQYYREEENGRGNFPPRFSGLQFPNYSSELNVNALELDDSALYLCASSPDRGNEKLFFGSGTQLSVL.

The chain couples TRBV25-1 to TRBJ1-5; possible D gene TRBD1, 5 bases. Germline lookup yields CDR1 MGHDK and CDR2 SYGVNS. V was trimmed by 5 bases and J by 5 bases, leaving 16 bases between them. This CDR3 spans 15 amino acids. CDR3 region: CASSPQDSRYQPQHF. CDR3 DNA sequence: TGTGCCAGCAGTCCACAAGACAGTAGATATCAGCCCCAGCATTTT.

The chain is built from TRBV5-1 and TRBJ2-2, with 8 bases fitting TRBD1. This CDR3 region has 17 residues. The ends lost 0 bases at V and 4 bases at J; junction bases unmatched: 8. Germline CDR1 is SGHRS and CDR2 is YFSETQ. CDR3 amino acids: CASSLGRQGPITGELFF. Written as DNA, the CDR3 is TGCGCCAGCAGCTTGGGCCGACAGGGGCCCATCACCGGGGAGCTGTTTTTT.

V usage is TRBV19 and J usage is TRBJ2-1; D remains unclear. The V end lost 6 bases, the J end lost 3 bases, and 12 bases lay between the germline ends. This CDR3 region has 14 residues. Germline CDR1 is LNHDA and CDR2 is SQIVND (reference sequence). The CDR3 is CASSAGNYYNEQFF. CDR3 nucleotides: TGTGCCAGTAGCGCAGGAAATTACTACAATGAGCAGTTCTTC.

In nucleotides, the CDR3 is TGTGCCAGCAGCTTGGGAGGGGCTGGAAACACCATATATTTT. Its translation: CASSLGGAGNTIYF. This chain connects TRBV7-9 to TRBJ1-3; D may be TRBD1 (5 bases). Trimming removed 3 bases at V and 2 bases at J, with 8 bases between. Germline V lookup: CDR1 SEHNR, CDR2 FQNEAQ (reference sequence). The CDR3 consists of 14 residues.

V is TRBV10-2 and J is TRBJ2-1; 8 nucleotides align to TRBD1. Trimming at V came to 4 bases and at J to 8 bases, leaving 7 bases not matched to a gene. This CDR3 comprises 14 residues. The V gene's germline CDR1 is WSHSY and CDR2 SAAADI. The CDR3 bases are TGCGCCAGCAGTGCAGCAGGGGGCATGCATGAGCAGTTCTTC. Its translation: CASSAAGGMHEQFF.

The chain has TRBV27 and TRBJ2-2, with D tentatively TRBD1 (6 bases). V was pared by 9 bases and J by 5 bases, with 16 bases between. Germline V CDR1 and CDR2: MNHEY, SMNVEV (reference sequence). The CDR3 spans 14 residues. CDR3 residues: CASTGTQTTGELFF. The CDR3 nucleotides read TGTGCCAGTACAGGGACACAAACTACCGGGGAGCTGTTTTTT.

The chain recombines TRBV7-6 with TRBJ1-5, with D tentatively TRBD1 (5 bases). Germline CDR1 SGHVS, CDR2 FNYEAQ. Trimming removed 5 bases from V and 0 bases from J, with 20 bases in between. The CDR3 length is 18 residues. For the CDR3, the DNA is TGTGCCAGCAGCCCCCAGGGCAGGTCTTTATATAGCAATCAGCCCCAGCATTTT. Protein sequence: CASSPQGRSLYSNQPQHF.

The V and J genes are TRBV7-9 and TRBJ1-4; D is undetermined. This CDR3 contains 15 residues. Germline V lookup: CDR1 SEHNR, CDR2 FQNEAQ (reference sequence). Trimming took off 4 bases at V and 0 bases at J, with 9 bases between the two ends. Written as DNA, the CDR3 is TGTGCCAGCAGCTCCCCACCAGCAACTAATGAAAAACTGTTTTTT. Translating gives CASSSPPATNEKLFF.

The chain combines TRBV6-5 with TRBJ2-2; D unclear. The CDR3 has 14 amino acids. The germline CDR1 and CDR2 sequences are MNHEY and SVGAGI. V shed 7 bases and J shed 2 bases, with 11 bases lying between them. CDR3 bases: TGTGCCAGCACCCCCGCGACTAACACCGGGGAGCTGTTTTTT. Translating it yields CASTPATNTGELFF.

The CDR3 protein is CASSLDQGGGPTDTQYF. For the CDR3, the DNA is TGTGCCAGCAGCTTAGATCAAGGCGGGGGACCCACAGATACGCAGTATTTT. This sequence joins TRBV11-2 and TRBJ2-3; 7 nucleotides align to TRBD2. With 0 bases clipped from V and 2 bases from J, the junction kept 8 bases outside the gene matches. The length of the CDR3 is 17 residues. CDR1 is SGHAT and CDR2 is FQNNGV in the germline V gene.

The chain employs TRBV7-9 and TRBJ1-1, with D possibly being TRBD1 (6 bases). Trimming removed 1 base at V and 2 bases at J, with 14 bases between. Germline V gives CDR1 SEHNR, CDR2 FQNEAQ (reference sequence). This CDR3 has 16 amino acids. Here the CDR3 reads CASSLVGQSLNTEAFF. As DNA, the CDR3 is TGTGCCAGCAGCTTAGTAGGACAGAGCCTTAACACTGAAGCTTTCTTT.

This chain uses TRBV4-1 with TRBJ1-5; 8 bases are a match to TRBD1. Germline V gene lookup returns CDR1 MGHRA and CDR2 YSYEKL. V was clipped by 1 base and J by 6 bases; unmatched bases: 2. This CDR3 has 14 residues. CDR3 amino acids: CASSQGTGSQPQHF. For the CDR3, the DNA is TGCGCCAGCAGCCAAGGGACAGGGAGTCAGCCCCAGCATTTT.

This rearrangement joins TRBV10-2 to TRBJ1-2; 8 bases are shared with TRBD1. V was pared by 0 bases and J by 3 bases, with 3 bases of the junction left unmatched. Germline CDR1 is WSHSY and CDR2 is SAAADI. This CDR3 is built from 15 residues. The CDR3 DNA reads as TGCGCCAGCAGTGAGTCGACAGGGGAGTACTATGGCTACACCTTC. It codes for CASSESTGEYYGYTF.

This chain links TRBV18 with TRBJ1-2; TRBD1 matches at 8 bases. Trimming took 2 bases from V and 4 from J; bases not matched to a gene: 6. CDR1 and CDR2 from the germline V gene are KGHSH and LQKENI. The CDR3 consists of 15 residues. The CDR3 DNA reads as TGTGCCAGCTCACCAGGCAGGGGGCGCCGCTATGGCTACACCTTC. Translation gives CASSPGRGRRYGYTF.

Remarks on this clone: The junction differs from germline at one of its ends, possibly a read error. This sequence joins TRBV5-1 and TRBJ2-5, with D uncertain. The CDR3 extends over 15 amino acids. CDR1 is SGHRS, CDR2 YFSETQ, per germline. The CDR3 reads CASSLASAAAEAQYF. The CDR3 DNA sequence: TGCGCCAGCAGCTTGGCCTCGGCGGCCGCAGAGGCCCAGTACTTC. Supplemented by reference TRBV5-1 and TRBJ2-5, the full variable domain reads KAGVTQTPRYLIKTRGQQVTLSCSPISGHRSVSWYQQTPGQGLQFLFEYFSETQRNKGNFPGRFSGRQFSNSRSEMNVSTLELGDSALYLCASSLASAAAEAQYFGPGTRLLVL.